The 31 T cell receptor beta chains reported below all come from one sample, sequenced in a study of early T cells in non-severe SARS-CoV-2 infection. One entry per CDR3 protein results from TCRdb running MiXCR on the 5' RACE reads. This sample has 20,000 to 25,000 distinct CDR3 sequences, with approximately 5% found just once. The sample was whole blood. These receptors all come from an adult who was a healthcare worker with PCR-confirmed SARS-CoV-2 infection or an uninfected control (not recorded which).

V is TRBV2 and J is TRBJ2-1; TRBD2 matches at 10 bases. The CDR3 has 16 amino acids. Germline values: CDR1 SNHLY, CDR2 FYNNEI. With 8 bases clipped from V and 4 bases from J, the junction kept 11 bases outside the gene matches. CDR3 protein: CASYFQTSGHYNEQFF. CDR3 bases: TGTGCCAGCTATTTCCAGACTAGCGGGCATTACAATGAGCAGTTCTTC.

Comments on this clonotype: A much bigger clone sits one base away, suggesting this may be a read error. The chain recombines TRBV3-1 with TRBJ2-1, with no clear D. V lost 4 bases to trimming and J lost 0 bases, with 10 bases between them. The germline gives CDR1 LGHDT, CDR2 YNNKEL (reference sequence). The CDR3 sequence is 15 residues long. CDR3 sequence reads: CASSLQESSYNEQFF. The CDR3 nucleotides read TGTGCCAGCAGCCTTCAGGAGTCCTCCTACAATGAGCAGTTCTTC.

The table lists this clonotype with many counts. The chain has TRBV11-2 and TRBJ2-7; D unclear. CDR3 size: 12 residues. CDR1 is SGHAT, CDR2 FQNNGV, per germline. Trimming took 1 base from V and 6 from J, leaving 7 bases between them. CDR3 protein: CASSLGGSEQYF. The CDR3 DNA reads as TGTGCCAGCAGCTTAGGTGGATCCGAGCAGTACTTC.

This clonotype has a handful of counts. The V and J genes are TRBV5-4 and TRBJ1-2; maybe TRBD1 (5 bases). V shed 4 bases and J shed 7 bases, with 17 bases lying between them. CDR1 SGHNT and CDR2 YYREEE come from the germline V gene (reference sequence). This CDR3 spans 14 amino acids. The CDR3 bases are TGTGCCAGCAGCGCGGGGCCCGGAGGCAGTGGCTACACCTTC. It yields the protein CASSAGPGGSGYTF.

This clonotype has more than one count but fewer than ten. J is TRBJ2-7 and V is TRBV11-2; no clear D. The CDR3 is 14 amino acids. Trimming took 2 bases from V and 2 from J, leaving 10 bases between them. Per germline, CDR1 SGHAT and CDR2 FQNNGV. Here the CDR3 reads CASSLIPGAYEQYF. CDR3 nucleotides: TGTGCCAGCAGCTTAATCCCAGGAGCCTACGAGCAGTACTTC.

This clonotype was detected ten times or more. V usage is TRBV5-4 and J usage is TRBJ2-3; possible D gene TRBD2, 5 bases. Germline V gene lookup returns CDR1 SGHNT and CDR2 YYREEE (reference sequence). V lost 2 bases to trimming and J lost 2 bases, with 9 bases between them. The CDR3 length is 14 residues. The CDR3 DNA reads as TGTGCCAGCAGCTTTGGCCGGGACACAGATACGCAGTATTTT. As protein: CASSFGRDTDTQYF.

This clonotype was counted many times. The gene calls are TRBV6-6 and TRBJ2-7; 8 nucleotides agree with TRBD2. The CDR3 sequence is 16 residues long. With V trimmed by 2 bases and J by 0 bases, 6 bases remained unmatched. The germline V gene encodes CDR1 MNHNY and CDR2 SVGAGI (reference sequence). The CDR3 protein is CASSYELAGYSYEQYF. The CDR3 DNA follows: TGTGCCAGCAGTTACGAATTAGCGGGATACTCCTACGAGCAGTACTTC.

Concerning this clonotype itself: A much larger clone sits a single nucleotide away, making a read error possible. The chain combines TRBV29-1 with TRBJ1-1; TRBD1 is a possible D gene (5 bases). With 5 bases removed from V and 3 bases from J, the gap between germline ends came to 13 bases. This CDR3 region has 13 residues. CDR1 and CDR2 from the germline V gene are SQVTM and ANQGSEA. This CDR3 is CSVFNRGDTEAFF. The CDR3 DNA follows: TGCAGCGTTTTTAATCGGGGGGACACTGAAGCTTTCTTT.

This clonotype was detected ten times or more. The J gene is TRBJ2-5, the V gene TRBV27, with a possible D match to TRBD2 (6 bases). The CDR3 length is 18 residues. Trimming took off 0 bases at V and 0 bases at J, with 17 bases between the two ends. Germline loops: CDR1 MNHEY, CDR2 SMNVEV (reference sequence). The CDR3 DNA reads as TGTGCCAGCAGTTTATCAGGGAGGAGGGGCAGGGACCAAGAGACCCAGTACTTC. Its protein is CASSLSGRRGRDQETQYF.

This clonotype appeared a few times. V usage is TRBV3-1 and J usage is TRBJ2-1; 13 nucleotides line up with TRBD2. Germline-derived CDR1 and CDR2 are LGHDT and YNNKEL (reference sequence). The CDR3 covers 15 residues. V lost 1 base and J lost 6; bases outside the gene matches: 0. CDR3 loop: CASSQGLAGGNEQFF. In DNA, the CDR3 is TGTGCCAGCAGCCAAGGACTAGCGGGGGGCAATGAGCAGTTCTTC.

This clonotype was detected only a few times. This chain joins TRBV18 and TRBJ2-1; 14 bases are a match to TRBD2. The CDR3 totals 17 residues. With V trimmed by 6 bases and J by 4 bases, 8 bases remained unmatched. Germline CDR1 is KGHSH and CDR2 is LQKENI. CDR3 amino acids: CASSPGTSGGTYNEQFF. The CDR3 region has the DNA TGTGCCAGCTCCCCTGGGACTAGCGGGGGCACTTACAATGAGCAGTTCTTC.

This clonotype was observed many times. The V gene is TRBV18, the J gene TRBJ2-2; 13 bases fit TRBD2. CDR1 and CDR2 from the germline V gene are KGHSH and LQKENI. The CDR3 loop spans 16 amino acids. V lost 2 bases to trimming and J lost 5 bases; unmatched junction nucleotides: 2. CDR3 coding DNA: TGTGCCAGCTCACCAAGGACTAGCGGGAGAACCGGGGAGCTGTTTTTT. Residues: CASSPRTSGRTGELFF. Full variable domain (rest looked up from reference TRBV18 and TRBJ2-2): NAGVMQNPRHLVRRRGQEARLRCSPMKGHSHVYWYRQLPEEGLKFMVYLQKENIIDESGMPKERFSAEFPKEGPSILRIQQVVRGDSAAYFCASSPRTSGRTGELFFGEGSRLTVL.

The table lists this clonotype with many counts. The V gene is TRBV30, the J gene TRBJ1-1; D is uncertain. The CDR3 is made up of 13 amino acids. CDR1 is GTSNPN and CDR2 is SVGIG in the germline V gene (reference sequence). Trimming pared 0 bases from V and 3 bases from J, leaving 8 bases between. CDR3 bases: TGTGCCTGGAGTGTACGGGCGGACACTGAAGCTTTCTTT. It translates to CAWSVRADTEAFF.

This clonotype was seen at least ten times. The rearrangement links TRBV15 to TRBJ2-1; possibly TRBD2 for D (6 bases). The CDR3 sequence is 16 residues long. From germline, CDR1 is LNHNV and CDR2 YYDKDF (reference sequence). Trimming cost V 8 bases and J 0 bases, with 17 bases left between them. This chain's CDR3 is CATYGRRGSSYNEQFF. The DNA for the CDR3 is TGTGCCACCTATGGAAGGAGGGGCAGCTCCTACAATGAGCAGTTCTTC. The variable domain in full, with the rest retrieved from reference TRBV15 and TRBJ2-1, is DAMVIQNPRYQVTQFGKPVTLSCSQTLNHNVMYWYQQKSSQAPKLLFHYYDKDFNNEADTPDNFQSRRPNTSFCFLDIRSPGLGDTAMYLCATYGRRGSSYNEQFFGPGTRLTVL.

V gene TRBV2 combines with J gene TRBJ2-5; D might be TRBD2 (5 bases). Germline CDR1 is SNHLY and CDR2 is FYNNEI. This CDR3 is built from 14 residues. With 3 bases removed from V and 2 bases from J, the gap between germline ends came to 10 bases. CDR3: CASSETRAQETQYF. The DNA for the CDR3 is TGTGCCAGCAGTGAGACGCGGGCTCAAGAGACCCAGTACTTC.

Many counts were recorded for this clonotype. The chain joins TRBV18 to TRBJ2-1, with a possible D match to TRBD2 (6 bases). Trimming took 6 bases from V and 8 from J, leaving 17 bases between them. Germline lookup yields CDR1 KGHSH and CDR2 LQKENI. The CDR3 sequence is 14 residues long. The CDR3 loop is CASSPNSSGDEQFF. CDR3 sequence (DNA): TGTGCCAGCTCCCCGAACAGTTCGGGGGATGAGCAGTTCTTC. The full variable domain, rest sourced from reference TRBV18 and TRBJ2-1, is NAGVMQNPRHLVRRRGQEARLRCSPMKGHSHVYWYRQLPEEGLKFMVYLQKENIIDESGMPKERFSAEFPKEGPSILRIQQVVRGDSAAYFCASSPNSSGDEQFFGPGTRLTVL.

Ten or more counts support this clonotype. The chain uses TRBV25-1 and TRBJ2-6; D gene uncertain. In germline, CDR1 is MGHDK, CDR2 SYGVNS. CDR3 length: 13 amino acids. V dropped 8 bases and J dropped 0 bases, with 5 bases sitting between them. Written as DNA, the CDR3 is TGTGCCAGCGGGGTCTCTGGGGCCAACGTCCTGACTTTC. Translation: CASGVSGANVLTF.

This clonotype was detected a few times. CDR3: CASSEYASGDSYEQYF. The CDR3 region has the DNA TGTGCCAGCAGTGAATATGCTAGCGGGGATTCCTACGAGCAGTACTTC. This chain connects TRBV25-1 to TRBJ2-7, with 9 positions matching TRBD2. Per germline, CDR1 MGHDK and CDR2 SYGVNS. The CDR3 consists of 16 residues. Trimming cost V 0 bases and J 1 base; bases outside gene matches: 4.

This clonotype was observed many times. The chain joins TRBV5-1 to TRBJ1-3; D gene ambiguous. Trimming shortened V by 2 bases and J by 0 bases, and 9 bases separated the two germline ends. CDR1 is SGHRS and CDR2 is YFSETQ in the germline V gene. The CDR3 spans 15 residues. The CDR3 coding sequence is TGCGCCAGCAGCTTACGGGCTGGCTCTGGAAACACCATATATTTT. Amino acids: CASSLRAGSGNTIYF.

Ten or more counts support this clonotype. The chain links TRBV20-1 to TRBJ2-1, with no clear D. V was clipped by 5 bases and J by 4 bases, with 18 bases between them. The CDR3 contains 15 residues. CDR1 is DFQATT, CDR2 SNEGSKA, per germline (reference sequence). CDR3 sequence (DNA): TGCAGTGCTGCTCGTGGCCTTGAAACATACAATGAGCAGTTCTTC. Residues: CSAARGLETYNEQFF.

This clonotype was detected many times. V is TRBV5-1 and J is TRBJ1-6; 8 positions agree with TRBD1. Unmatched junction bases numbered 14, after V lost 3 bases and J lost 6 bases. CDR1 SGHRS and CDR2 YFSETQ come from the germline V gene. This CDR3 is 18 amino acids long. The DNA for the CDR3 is TGCGCCAGCAGCTCCCTGACGCTCAGGGACAGGACTAATTCACCCCTCCACTTT. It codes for CASSSLTLRDRTNSPLHF.

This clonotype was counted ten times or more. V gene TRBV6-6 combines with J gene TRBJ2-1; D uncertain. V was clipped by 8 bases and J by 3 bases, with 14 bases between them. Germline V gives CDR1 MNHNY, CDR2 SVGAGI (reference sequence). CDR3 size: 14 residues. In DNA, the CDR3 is TGTGCCAGCGGCGTCTTTTCTAACTACAATGAGCAGTTCTTC. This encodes CASGVFSNYNEQFF.

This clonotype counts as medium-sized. Written as DNA, the CDR3 is TGTGCCAGCAGTTACTCCCAGTCAGAGTACTTC. This encodes CASSYSQSEYF. The chain employs TRBV6-5 and TRBJ2-5; the D is unclear. V lost 0 bases to trimming and J lost 12 bases, with 8 bases between them. The CDR3 spans 11 residues. CDR1 is MNHEY and CDR2 is SVGAGI in the germline V gene.

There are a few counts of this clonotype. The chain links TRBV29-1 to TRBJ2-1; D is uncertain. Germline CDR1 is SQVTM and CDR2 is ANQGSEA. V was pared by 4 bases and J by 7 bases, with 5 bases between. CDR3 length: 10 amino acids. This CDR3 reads CSVGVNEQFF. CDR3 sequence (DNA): TGCAGCGTTGGGGTGAATGAGCAGTTCTTC.

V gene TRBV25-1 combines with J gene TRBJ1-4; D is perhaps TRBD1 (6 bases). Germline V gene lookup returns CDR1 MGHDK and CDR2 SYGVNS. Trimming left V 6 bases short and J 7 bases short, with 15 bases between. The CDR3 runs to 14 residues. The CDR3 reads CASSRGGAFEKLFF. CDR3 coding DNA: TGTGCCAGCAGCCGCGGGGGGGCGTTTGAAAAACTGTTTTTT.

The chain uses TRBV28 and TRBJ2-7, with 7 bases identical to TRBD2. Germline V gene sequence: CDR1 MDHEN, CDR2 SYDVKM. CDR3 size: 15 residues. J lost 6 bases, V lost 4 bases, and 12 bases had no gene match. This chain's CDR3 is CASSSTSGIAREQYF. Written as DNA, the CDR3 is TGTGCCAGCAGTTCCACCAGCGGGATCGCTCGCGAGCAGTACTTC.

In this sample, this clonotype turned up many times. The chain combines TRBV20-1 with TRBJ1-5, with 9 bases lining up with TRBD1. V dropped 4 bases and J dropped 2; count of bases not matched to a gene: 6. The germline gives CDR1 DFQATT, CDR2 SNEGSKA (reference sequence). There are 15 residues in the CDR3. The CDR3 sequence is CSAMPGQGGNQPQHF. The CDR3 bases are TGCAGTGCTATGCCGGGACAGGGCGGCAATCAGCCCCAGCATTTT.

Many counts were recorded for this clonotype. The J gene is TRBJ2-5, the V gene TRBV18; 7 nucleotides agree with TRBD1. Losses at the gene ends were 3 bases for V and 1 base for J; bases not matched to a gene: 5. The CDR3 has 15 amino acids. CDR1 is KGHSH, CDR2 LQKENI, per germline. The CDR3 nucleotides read TGTGCCAGCTCACCGACAGGGAGCCGCCAAGAGACCCAGTACTTC. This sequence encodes CASSPTGSRQETQYF.

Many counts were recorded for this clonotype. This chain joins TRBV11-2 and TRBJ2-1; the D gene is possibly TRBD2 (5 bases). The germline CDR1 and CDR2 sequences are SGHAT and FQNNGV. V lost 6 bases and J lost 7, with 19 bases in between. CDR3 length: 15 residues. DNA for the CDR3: TGTGCCAGCAGTTCCCATCGGGGAAGGGAGAATGAGCAGTTCTTC. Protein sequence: CASSSHRGRENEQFF.

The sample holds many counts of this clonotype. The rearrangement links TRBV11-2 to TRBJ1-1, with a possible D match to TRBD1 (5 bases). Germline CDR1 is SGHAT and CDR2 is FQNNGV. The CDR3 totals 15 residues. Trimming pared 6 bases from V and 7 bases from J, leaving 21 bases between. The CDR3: CASRPRRGVSGEAFF. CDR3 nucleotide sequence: TGTGCCAGCAGACCCAGGCGGGGGGTTTCTGGTGAAGCTTTCTTT.

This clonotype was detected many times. CDR3 DNA sequence: TGTGCCAGCAGGCCATTGGGGGCGCGGTACGAGCAGTACTTC. This sequence encodes CASRPLGARYEQYF. The V and J genes are TRBV27 and TRBJ2-7, with D possibly being TRBD1 (6 bases). Trimming took 6 bases from V and 4 from J, leaving 16 bases between them. This CDR3 has 14 residues. Germline V gene sequence: CDR1 MNHEY, CDR2 SMNVEV (reference sequence).